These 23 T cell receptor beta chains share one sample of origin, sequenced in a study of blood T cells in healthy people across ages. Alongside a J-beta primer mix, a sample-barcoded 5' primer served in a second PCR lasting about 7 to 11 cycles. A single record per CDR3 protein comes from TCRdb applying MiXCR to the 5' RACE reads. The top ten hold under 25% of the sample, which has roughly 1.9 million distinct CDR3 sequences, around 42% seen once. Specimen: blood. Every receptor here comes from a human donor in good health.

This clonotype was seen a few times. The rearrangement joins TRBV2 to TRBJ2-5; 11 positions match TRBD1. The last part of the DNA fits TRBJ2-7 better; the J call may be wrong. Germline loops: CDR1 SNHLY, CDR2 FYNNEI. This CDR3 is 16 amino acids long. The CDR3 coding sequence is TGTGCCAGCAGTGAGACCCTGGACAGGGGGCTCGACGAGCAGTACTTC. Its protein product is CASSETLDRGLDEQYF.

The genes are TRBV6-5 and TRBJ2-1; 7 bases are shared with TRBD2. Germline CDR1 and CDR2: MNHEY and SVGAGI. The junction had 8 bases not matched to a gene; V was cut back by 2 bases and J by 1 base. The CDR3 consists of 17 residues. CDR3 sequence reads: CASSYGTTGVSYNEQFF. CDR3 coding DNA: TGTGCCAGCAGTTACGGGACTACGGGGGTTTCCTACAATGAGCAGTTCTTC.

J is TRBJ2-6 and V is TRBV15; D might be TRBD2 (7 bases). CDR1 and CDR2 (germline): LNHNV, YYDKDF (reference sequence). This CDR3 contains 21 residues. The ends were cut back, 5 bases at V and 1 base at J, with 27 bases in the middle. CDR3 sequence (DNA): TGTGCCACCAGCCCCTACCTGATACAGGGCGGGGGTATATCTGGGGCCAACGTCCTGACTTTC. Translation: CATSPYLIQGGGISGANVLTF.

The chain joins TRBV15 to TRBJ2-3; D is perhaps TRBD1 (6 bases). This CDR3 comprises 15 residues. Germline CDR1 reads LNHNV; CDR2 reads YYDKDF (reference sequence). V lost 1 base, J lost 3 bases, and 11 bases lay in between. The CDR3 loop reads CATSRALGATDTQYF. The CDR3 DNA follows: TGTGCCACCAGCAGAGCTCTGGGGGCGACAGATACGCAGTATTTT.

The CDR3 sequence is CASSQNHEPSYEQYF. The CDR3 nucleotides are TGTGCCAGCAGTCAGAACCACGAGCCCTCCTACGAGCAGTACTTC. The rearrangement joins TRBV7-2 to TRBJ2-7; D uncertain. The V end was cut by 6 bases, the J end by 0 bases, with 15 bases between. The CDR3 sequence is 15 residues long. The germline V gene encodes CDR1 SGHTA and CDR2 FQGNSA.

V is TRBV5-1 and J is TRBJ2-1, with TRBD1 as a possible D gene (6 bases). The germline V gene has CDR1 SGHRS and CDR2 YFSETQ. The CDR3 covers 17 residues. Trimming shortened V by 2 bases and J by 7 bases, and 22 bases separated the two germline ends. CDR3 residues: CASSFGDRYSLGNEQFF. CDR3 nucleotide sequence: TGCGCCAGCAGCTTTGGAGACAGGTACTCCCTTGGGAATGAGCAGTTCTTC.

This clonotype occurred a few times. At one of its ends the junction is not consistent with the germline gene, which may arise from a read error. As DNA, the CDR3 is TGTGCCGGCAGCTTAGGAACGGGACAGACCTTCACAGATACGCAGTATTTT. Translation gives CAGSLGTGQTFTDTQYF. The chain employs TRBV13 and TRBJ2-3; 7 bases line up with TRBD1. The CDR3 totals 17 residues. CDR1 PRHDT and CDR2 FYEKMQ come from the germline V gene (reference sequence).

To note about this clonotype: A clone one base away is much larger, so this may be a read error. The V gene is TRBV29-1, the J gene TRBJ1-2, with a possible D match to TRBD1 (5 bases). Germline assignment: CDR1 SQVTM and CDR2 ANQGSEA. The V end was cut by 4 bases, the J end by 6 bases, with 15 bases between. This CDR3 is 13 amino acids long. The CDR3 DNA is TGCAGCGTTGGCCGACAGATGACCCATGGCTACACCTTC. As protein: CSVGRQMTHGYTF.

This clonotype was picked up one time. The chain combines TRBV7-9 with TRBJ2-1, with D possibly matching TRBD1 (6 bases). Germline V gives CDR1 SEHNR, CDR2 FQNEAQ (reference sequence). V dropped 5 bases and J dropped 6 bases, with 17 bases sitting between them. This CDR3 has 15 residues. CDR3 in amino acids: CASSLGDKVFNEQFF. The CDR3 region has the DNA TGTGCCAGCAGCCTTGGGGACAAAGTATTCAATGAGCAGTTCTTC.

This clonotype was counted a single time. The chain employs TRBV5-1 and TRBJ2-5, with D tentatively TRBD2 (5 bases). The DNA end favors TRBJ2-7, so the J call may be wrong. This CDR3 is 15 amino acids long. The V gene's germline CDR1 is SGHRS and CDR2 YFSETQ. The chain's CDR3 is CASSLAASSVGEQYF. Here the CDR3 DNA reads TGCGCCAGCAGCTTGGCCGCTAGCTCAGTAGGCGAGCAGTACTTC.

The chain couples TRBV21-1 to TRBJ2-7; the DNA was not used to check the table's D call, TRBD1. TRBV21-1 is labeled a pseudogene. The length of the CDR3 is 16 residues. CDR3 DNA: TGTGCCAGCAGCACCCCGACAGGGAGGAAGTCCTACGAGCAGTACTTC. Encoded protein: CASSTPTGRKSYEQYF.

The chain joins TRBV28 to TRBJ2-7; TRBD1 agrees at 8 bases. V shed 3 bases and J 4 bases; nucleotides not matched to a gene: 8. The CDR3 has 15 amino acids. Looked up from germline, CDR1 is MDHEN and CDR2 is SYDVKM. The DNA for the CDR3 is TGTGCCAGCAGTTTTTACCAGGGGGCTAAATACGAGCAGTACTTC. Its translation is CASSFYQGAKYEQYF.

The CDR3 here is CASSFPLQYRDRLNQPQHF. In nucleotides, the CDR3 is TGTGCCAGCAGCTTTCCTTTACAATACCGGGACAGACTCAATCAGCCCCAGCATTTT. The chain is built from TRBV11-2 and TRBJ1-5; 7 bases line up with TRBD1. This CDR3 region has 19 residues. Germline CDR1 reads SGHAT; CDR2 reads FQNNGV. V was clipped by 3 bases and J by 3 bases; unmatched bases: 17.

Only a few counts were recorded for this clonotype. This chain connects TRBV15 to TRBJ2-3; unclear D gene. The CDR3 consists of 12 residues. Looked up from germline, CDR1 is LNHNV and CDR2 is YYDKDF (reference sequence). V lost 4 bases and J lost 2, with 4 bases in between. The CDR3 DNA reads TGTGCCACCAGCACATACACAGATACGCAGTATTTT. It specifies CATSTYTDTQYF.

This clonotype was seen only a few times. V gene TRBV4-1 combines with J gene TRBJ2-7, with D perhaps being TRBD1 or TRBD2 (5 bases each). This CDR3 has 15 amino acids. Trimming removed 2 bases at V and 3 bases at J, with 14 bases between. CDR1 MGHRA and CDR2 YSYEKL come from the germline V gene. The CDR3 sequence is CASSQIGTLSYEQYF. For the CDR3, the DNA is TGCGCCAGCAGCCAAATCGGGACCCTTAGCTACGAGCAGTACTTC.

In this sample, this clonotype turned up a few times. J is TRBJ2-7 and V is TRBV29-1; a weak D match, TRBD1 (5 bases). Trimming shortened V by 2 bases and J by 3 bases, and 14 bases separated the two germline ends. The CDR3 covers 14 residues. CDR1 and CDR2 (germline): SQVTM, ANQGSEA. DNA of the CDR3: TGCAGCGTTGAAAGGCAGGGAAATTACTACGAGCAGTACTTC. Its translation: CSVERQGNYYEQYF.

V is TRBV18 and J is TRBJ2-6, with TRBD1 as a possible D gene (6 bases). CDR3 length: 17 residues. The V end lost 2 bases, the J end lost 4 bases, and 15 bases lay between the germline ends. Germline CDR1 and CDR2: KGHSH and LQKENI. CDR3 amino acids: CASSPRTASLGANVLTF. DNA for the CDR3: TGTGCCAGCTCACCAAGGACAGCGTCCTTAGGGGCCAACGTCCTGACTTTC.

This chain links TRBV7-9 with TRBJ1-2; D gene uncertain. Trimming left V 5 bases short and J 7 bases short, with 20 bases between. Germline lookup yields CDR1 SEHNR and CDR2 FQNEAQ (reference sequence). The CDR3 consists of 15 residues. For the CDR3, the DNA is TGTGCCAGCAGCCTTGAAGGTCCAGCTTTTCCTGGCTACACCTTC. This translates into CASSLEGPAFPGYTF.

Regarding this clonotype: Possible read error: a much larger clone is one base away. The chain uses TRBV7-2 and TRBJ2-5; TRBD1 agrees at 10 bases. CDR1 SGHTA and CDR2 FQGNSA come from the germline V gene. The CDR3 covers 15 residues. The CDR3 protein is CASSSRTGGQETRYF. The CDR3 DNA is TGTGCCAGCAGCTCCCGGACAGGGGGACAAGAGACCCGGTACTTC. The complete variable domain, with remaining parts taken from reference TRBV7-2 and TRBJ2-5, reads GAGVSQSPSNKVTEKGKDVELRCDPISGHTALYWYRQSLGQGLEFLIYFQGNSAPDKSGLPSDRFSAERTGGSVSTLTIQRTQQEDSAVYLCASSSRTGGQETRYFGPGTRLLVL.

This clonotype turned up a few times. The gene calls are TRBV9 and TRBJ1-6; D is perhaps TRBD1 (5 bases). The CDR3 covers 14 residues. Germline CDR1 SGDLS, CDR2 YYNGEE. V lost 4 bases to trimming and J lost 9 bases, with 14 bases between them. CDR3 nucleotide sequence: TGTGCCAGCAGCTCATACCCGGGGGGTTCACCCCTCCACTTT. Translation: CASSSYPGGSPLHF.

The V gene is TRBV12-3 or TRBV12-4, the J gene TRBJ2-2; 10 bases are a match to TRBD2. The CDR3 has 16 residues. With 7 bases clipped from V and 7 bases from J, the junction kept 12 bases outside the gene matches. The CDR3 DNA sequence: TGTGCCAGCACACCAGCGGGGGGGCGAGGTATCGGGGAGCTGTTTTTT. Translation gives CASTPAGGRGIGELFF.

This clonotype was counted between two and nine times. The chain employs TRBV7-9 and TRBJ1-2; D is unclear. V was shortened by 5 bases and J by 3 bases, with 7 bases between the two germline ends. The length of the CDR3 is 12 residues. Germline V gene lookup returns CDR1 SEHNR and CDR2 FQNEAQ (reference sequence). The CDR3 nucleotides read TGTGCCAGCAGCCAAACTCACTATGGCTACACCTTC. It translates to CASSQTHYGYTF.

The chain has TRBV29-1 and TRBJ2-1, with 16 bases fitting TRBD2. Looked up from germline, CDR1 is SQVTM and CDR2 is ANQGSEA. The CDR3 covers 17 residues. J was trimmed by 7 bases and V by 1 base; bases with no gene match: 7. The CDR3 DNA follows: TGCAGCGTTGAAGGGGGACTAGCGGGGGGGACTTGGAATGAGCAGTTCTTC. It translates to CSVEGGLAGGTWNEQFF.